Included here is one T cell receptor beta chain sequence, with context. These data come from a study of cytomegalovirus exposure and HLA in healthy donors. 13 Jbeta primers and 60 Vbeta primers were used for the PCR. Libraries were prepared by immunoSEQ multiplex PCR; TCRdb keeps only in-frame clonotypes and omits some of them. This sample carries 75,000 to 100,000 clones, around three quarters of them seen once, and the ten largest clones take 0.45% to 0.6%. Trimming removed 8 bases from V and 9 bases from J, with 14 bases in between. The CDR3 spans 11 residues. CDR1 is DFQATT and CDR2 is SNEGSKA in the germline V gene (reference sequence).

The sample taken for sequencing was PBMCs. This rearrangement joins TRBV20-1 to TRBJ2-1; D may be TRBD2 (6 bases). The sequence was obtained from a man aged 25 to 40 in good health and CMV-seronegative. CDR3 protein: CSPRAGSEQFF. CDR3 DNA sequence: TGCAGTCCCAGGGCGGGGAGTGAGCAGTTCTTC.